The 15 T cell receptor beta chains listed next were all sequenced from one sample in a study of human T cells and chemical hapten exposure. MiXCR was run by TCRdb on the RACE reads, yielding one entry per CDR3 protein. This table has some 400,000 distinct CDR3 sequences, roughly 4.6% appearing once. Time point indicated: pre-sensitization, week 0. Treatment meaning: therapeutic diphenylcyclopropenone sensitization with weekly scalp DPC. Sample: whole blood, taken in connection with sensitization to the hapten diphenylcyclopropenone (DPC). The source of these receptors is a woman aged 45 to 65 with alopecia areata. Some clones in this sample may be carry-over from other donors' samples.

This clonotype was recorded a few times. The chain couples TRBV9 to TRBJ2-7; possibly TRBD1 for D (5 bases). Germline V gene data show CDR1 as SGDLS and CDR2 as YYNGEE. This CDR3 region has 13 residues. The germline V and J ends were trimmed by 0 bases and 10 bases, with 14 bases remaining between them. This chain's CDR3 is CASSVAIGVPQYF. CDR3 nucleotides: TGTGCCAGCAGCGTAGCTATAGGGGTACCCCAGTACTTC.

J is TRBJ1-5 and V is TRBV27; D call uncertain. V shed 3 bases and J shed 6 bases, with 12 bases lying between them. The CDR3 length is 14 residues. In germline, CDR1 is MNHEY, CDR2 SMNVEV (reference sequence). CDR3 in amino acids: CASSLEGGFQPQHF. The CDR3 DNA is TGTGCCAGCAGTTTGGAGGGCGGATTTCAGCCCCAGCATTTT.

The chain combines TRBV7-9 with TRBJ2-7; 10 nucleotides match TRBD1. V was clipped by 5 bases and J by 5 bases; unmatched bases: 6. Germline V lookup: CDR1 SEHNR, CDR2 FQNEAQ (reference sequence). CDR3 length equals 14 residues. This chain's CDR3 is CASSRGTGDHEQYF. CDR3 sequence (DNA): TGTGCCAGCAGCAGAGGGACAGGGGACCACGAGCAGTACTTC. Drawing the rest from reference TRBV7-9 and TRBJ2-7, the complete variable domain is DTGVSQNPRHKITKRGQNVTFRCDPISEHNRLYWYRQTLGQGPEFLTYFQNEAQLEKSRLLSDRFSAERPKGSFSTLEIQRTEQGDSAMYLCASSRGTGDHEQYFGPGTRLTVT.

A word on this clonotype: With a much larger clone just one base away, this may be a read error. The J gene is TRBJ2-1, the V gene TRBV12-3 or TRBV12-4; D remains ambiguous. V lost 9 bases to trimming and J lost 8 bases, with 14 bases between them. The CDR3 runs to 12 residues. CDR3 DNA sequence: TGTGCCAGAAGCCCTAATACCGATGAGCAGTTCTTC. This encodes CARSPNTDEQFF.

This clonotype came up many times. The CDR3, as DNA: TGTGCCAGCAGTTTGACAGGGGGAAGTCTTGGGAACACTGAAGCTTTCTTT. It encodes CASSLTGGSLGNTEAFF. The rearrangement links TRBV6-5 to TRBJ1-1; TRBD1 agrees at 9 bases. The ends lost 4 bases at V and 1 base at J; junction bases unmatched: 10. In germline, CDR1 is MNHEY, CDR2 SVGAGI. CDR3 length equals 17 residues.

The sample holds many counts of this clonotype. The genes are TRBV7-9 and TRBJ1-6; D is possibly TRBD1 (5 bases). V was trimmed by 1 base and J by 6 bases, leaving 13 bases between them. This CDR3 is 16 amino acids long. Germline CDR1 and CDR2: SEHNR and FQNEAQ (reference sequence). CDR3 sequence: CASSLGGSGGNSPLHF. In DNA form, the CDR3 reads TGTGCCAGCAGCTTAGGGGGCAGCGGGGGTAATTCACCCCTCCACTTT.

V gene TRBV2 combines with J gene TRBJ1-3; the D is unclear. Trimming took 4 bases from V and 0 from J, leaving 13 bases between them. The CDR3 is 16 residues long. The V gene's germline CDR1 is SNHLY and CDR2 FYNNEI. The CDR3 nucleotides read TGTGCCAGCAGTGCTGCTTATGGTCACTCTGGAAACACCATATATTTT. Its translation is CASSAAYGHSGNTIYF.

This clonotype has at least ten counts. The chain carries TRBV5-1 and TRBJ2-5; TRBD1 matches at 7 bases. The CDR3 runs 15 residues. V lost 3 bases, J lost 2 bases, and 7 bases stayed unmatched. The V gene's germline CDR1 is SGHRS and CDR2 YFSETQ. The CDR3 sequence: CASSSDLDRQETQYF. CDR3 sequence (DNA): TGCGCCAGCAGCTCGGACCTGGACAGGCAAGAGACCCAGTACTTC.

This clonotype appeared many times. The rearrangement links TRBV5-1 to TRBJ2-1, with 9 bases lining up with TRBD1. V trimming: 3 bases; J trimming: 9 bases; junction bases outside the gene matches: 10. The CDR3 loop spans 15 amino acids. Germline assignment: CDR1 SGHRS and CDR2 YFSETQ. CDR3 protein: CASSSPGTGTVEQFF. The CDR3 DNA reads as TGCGCCAGCAGCTCCCCCGGGACAGGGACGGTTGAGCAGTTCTTC. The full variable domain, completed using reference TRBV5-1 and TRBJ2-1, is KAGVTQTPRYLIKTRGQQVTLSCSPISGHRSVSWYQQTPGQGLQFLFEYFSETQRNKGNFPGRFSGRQFSNSRSEMNVSTLELGDSALYLCASSSPGTGTVEQFFGPGTRLTVL.

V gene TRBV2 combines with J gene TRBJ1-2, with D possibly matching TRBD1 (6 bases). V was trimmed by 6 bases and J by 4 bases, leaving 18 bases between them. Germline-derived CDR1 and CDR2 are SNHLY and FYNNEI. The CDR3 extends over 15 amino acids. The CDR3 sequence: CASRVMGTSSYGYTF. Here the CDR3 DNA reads TGTGCCAGCAGGGTAATGGGGACATCCTCCTATGGCTACACCTTC.

The CDR3 sequence: CASSRRTSGRTDTQYF. In DNA, the CDR3 is TGTGCCAGCAGCCGTAGGACGAGCGGGAGAACAGATACGCAGTATTTT. The gene calls are TRBV3-1 and TRBJ2-3; 8 bases agree with TRBD2. CDR3 length: 16 residues. The junction had 9 bases not matched to a gene; V was cut back by 4 bases and J by 3 bases. From germline, CDR1 is LGHDT and CDR2 YNNKEL (reference sequence).

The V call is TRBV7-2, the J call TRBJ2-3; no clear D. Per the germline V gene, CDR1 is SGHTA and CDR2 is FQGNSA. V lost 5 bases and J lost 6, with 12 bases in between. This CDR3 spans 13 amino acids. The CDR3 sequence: CASSLLSWDTQYF. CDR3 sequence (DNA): TGTGCCAGCAGCCTACTATCCTGGGATACGCAGTATTTT.

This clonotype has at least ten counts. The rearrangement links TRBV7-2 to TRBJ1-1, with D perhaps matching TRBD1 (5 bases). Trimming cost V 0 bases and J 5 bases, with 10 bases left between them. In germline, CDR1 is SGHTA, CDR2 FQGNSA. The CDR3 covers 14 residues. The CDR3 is CASSLAGRGTEAFF. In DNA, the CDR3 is TGTGCCAGCAGCTTAGCGGGGCGGGGGACTGAAGCTTTCTTT.

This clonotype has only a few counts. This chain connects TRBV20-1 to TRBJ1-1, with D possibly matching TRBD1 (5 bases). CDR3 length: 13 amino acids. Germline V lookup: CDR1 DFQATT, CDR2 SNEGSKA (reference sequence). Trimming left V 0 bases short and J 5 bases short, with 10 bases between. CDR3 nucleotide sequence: TGCAGTGCTAGAGAGGGGGATGTTACTGAAGCTTTCTTT. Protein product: CSAREGDVTEAFF.

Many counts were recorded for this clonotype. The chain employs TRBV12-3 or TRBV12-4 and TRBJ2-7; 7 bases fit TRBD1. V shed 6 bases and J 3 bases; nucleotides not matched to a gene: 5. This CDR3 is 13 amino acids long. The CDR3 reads CASRRQGDYEQYF. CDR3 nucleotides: TGTGCCAGCAGGAGACAGGGCGACTACGAGCAGTACTTC.